This note documents a single T cell receptor beta chain sequence. The specificity of this receptor is unknown. The sample holds no much larger clone one base away, and base qualities are not on file. Each collaborating institution followed its own protocols to collect whole blood in K2EDTA tubes. Collaborator samples were shipped for TCRbeta analysis as frozen whole blood, isolated PBMCs, or DNA extracted from either sample type. This entry comes from a study of blood T cell repertoires in COVID-19 (dated by TCRdb to the early 2020s). As for the study more broadly: Samples from collaborators originated in the United States, Italy and Spain and spanned both the acute and convalescent phases of COVID-19. The material from the prospective study consisted of cDNA or gDNA derived from T cells, B-cell-depleted T cells, or PBMCs. The samples were drawn from two sources: the first 160 participants of the ongoing ImmuneRACE study, and 1,000 to 1,500 subjects contributed by 6 global collaborators. The sample metadata nearly always contained a de-identified subject ID, COVID-19 status, age in years and sex. Deeply sampled blood TCRbeta repertoires from subjects exposed to, actively infected with, or recovered from COVID-19 were included in the dataset. A freely available public database, intended as a resource for researchers studying the immune response to SARS-CoV-2, is where the repertoires were released. HLA class I and class II types, where available, came from metadata supplied by the sample provider rather than from assay-based typing. The investigation overall reported the following: How much clinical and demographic metadata was included differed by source and by participant, and the metadata was provided uncurated.

Spanning cysteine to phenylalanine, the CDR3 consists of 14 amino acids. Left in the record is the CDR3 DNA by itself, 42 bases read in frame from the first base. Trimming removed 7 bases from V and 1 base from J, leaving 14 bases between the germline ends. Taken from the germline V gene (reference sequence), the CDR1 and CDR2 loops are MNHNY and SVGAGI. TCRbeta CDR3 regions were amplified from genomic DNA using the immunoSEQ Assay, a bias-controlled multiplex PCR. The authors' analysis ran thus. The number of nucleated cells in each sample was estimated from the amplification of reference gene primers within the assay. Sequence reads were collapsed and filtered to measure the absolute abundance of every unique TCRbeta CDR3 rearrangement. For each sample, productive Simpson clonality was calculated as the square root of Simpson's diversity index over productive rearrangements. TCRdb retrieved this table from immuneACCESS and kept in-frame rearrangements only. Not all clones are present; in checked studies, unresolved V genes account for under half, and no reason is known for the remainder. V and J calls and clone size are given by that table; D and trimming were obtained from the DNA. The sample yields under 70,000 clones; around nine tenths were counted once. Of the sample, under 4.5% is held by the ten largest clones.

The chain couples TRBV6-6 to TRBJ2-7, with TRBD2 tentatively as D gene (6 bases match). This TCR was recovered from a man in his fifties or sixties with acute or convalescent COVID-19. The sequencing sample was made of peripheral blood. The DNA sequence follows: TGTGCCAGCACCCGGGGGACGGCTTCCTACGAGCAGTACTTC. Its protein reads: CASTRGTASYEQYF.